This is a list of T cell receptor beta chains from one sample in a study of T cell clones after liver transplantation. This table comes from immunoSEQ multiplex PCR, and its TCRdb copy is limited to in-frame clones, with some not included. The table records roughly 74,000 clones, 80% of them present only once. The sequencing here drew on CD4+ T cells from blood, taken before liver transplant. The receptors stem from a human donor who received a liver transplant. Both conserved end residues are part of each CDR3. The order of the fields is clone size, V gene, J gene, D gene, CDR3 length, CDR3 protein, CDR3 DNA. The D gene is left open where the match is weak. Where a row states a size, it is once, few, many or the class of an expanded clone; other rows omit it.

clone_size: NA
v_call: TRBV18
j_call: TRBJ2-7
d_call: NA
cdr3_length: 17
cdr3_aa: CASSPLAYRGVSGEQYF
cdr3_nt: TGTGCCAGCTCACCACTCGCTTATCGGGGAGTGAGCGGGGAGCAGTACTTC

clone_size: NA
v_call: TRBV2
j_call: TRBJ2-3
d_call: TRBD2
cdr3_length: 14
cdr3_aa: CASSTSGRGDTQYF
cdr3_nt: TGTGCCAGCAGTACTAGCGGGAGAGGGGATACGCAGTATTTT

clone_size: NA
v_call: TRBV6-1
j_call: TRBJ1-1
d_call: NA
cdr3_length: 13
cdr3_aa: CASSEVRNTEAFF
cdr3_nt: TGTGCCAGCAGTGAGGTCAGAAACACTGAAGCTTTCTTT

clone_size: once
v_call: TRBV7-2
j_call: TRBJ1-3
d_call: NA
cdr3_length: 16
cdr3_aa: CASVIGPSASGNTIYF
cdr3_nt: TGTGCCAGCGTGATTGGGCCATCCGCCTCTGGAAACACCATATATTTT

clone_size: once
v_call: TRBV19
j_call: TRBJ2-2
d_call: TRBD2
cdr3_length: 15
cdr3_aa: CASSMSGGRGGELFF
cdr3_nt: TGTGCCAGTAGTATGAGCGGGGGGCGAGGCGGGGAGCTGTTTTTT

clone_size: NA
v_call: TRBV15
j_call: TRBJ1-1
d_call: NA
cdr3_length: 16
cdr3_aa: CATSRDRTAGHTEAFF
cdr3_nt: TGTGCCACCAGCAGAGATAGGACGGCAGGGCACACTGAAGCTTTCTTT

clone_size: NA
v_call: TRBV7-2
j_call: TRBJ2-7
d_call: NA
cdr3_length: 14
cdr3_aa: CASSSAGLVGEQYF
cdr3_nt: TGTGCCAGCAGCTCGGCCGGACTCGTAGGCGAGCAGTACTTC

clone_size: NA
v_call: TRBV6-5
j_call: TRBJ2-7
d_call: TRBD2
cdr3_length: 14
cdr3_aa: CASREAGGPGEQYF
cdr3_nt: TGTGCCAGCAGGGAAGCGGGAGGGCCTGGAGAGCAGTACTTC

clone_size: NA
v_call: TRBV19
j_call: TRBJ2-1
d_call: NA
cdr3_length: 11
cdr3_aa: CASSIRNEQFF
cdr3_nt: TGTGCCAGTAGTATCCGGAATGAGCAGTTCTTC

clone_size: NA
v_call: TRBV5-1
j_call: TRBJ2-1
d_call: TRBD1
cdr3_length: 15
cdr3_aa: CASSPRTGEGNEQFF
cdr3_nt: TGCGCCAGCAGCCCTCGGACAGGGGAGGGCAATGAGCAGTTCTTC

clone_size: NA
v_call: TRBV5-4
j_call: TRBJ1-1
d_call: NA
cdr3_length: 13
cdr3_aa: CASSLGAETEAFF
cdr3_nt: TGTGCCAGCAGCTTGGGAGCGGAAACTGAAGCTTTCTTT

clone_size: NA
v_call: TRBV6-6
j_call: TRBJ1-2
d_call: TRBD1
cdr3_length: 15
cdr3_aa: CASSYSGQAYYGYTF
cdr3_nt: TGTGCCAGCAGTTATTCGGGACAGGCCTACTATGGCTACACCTTC

clone_size: NA
v_call: TRBV28
j_call: TRBJ2-7
d_call: NA
cdr3_length: 14
cdr3_aa: CASSLDRPAYEQYF
cdr3_nt: TGTGCCAGCAGTTTGGACAGACCCGCCTACGAGCAGTACTTC

clone_size: NA
v_call: TRBV5-1
j_call: TRBJ1-2
d_call: NA
cdr3_length: 14
cdr3_aa: CASSFETPNYGYTF
cdr3_nt: TGCGCCAGCAGCTTCGAGACACCTAACTATGGCTACACCTTC

clone_size: NA
v_call: TRBV7-3
j_call: TRBJ2-1
d_call: NA
cdr3_length: 16
cdr3_aa: CASSLQHRKSYNEQFF
cdr3_nt: TGTGCCAGCAGCCTCCAGCACAGGAAGTCCTACAATGAGCAGTTCTTC

clone_size: NA
v_call: TRBV28
j_call: TRBJ2-3
d_call: TRBD2
cdr3_length: 19
cdr3_aa: CASSAPGGGREASTDTQYF
cdr3_nt: TGTGCCAGCAGTGCCCCCGGGGGGGGGCGGGAGGCTAGCACAGATACGCAGTATTTT

clone_size: NA
v_call: TRBV10-1
j_call: TRBJ2-1
d_call: NA
cdr3_length: 13
cdr3_aa: CASSEGQYNEQFF
cdr3_nt: TGCGCCAGCAGTGAAGGACAGTACAATGAGCAGTTCTTC

clone_size: once
v_call: TRBV5-4
j_call: TRBJ2-3
d_call: TRBD1
cdr3_length: 15
cdr3_aa: CASSSYRDSGDTQYF
cdr3_nt: TGTGCCAGCAGCTCCTACCGGGACAGTGGAGATACGCAGTATTTT

clone_size: NA
v_call: TRBV4-1
j_call: TRBJ2-7
d_call: TRBD1
cdr3_length: 16
cdr3_aa: CASSDTPGQGEYEQYF
cdr3_nt: TGCGCCAGCAGCGATACCCCGGGACAGGGGGAATACGAGCAGTACTTC

clone_size: NA
v_call: TRBV5-6
j_call: TRBJ2-1
d_call: NA
cdr3_length: 16
cdr3_aa: CASSLVVVSSYNEQFF
cdr3_nt: TGTGCCAGCAGCTTGGTGGTTGTCTCCTCCTACAATGAGCAGTTCTTC

clone_size: NA
v_call: TRBV7-2
j_call: TRBJ1-2
d_call: NA
cdr3_length: 12
cdr3_aa: CASSFSSYGYTF
cdr3_nt: TGTGCCAGCAGCTTCTCATCGTATGGCTACACCTTC

clone_size: NA
v_call: TRBV19
j_call: TRBJ1-5
d_call: NA
cdr3_length: 14
cdr3_aa: CASSRNRDNQPQHF
cdr3_nt: TGTGCCAGTAGTAGGAACAGGGACAATCAGCCCCAGCATTTT

clone_size: NA
v_call: TRBV5-1
j_call: TRBJ2-6
d_call: NA
cdr3_length: 16
cdr3_aa: CASSLVGQGIGNVLTF
cdr3_nt: TGCGCCAGCAGCTTGGTTGGGCAGGGTATTGGCAACGTCCTGACTTTC

clone_size: NA
v_call: TRBV7-2
j_call: TRBJ1-1
d_call: NA
cdr3_length: 13
cdr3_aa: CASSLVGSAEAFF
cdr3_nt: TGTGCCAGCAGCTTAGTGGGATCCGCTGAAGCTTTCTTT

clone_size: NA
v_call: TRBV5-1
j_call: TRBJ2-7
d_call: TRBD2
cdr3_length: 16
cdr3_aa: CASSLVAGTSGYEQYF
cdr3_nt: TGCGCCAGCAGCTTGGTTGCCGGGACTAGCGGTTACGAGCAGTACTTC

clone_size: few
v_call: TRBV7-8
j_call: TRBJ1-5
d_call: NA
cdr3_length: 13
cdr3_aa: CASSYEGGQPQHF
cdr3_nt: TGTGCCAGCAGCTACGAGGGAGGCCAGCCCCAGCATTTT

clone_size: NA
v_call: TRBV7-7
j_call: TRBJ2-5
d_call: TRBD1
cdr3_length: 14
cdr3_aa: CASSSGQYQETQYF
cdr3_nt: TGTGCTAGCAGCTCGGGACAGTACCAAGAGACCCAGTACTTC

clone_size: few
v_call: TRBV5-1
j_call: TRBJ1-2
d_call: NA
cdr3_length: 15
cdr3_aa: CASSPDTGTYSGYTF
cdr3_nt: TGCGCCAGCAGCCCCGACACCGGGACTTATAGTGGCTACACCTTC

clone_size: NA
v_call: TRBV28
j_call: TRBJ1-5
d_call: TRBD1
cdr3_length: 15
cdr3_aa: CASSFYRGQGQPQHF
cdr3_nt: TGTGCCAGCAGTTTCTACAGGGGGCAAGGACAGCCCCAGCATTTT

clone_size: NA
v_call: TRBV6-1
j_call: TRBJ2-1
d_call: TRBD2
cdr3_length: 15
cdr3_aa: CASKVELAGVNEQFF
cdr3_nt: TGTGCCAGCAAAGTAGAACTAGCGGGAGTCAATGAGCAGTTCTTC

clone_size: NA
v_call: TRBV7-7
j_call: TRBJ2-3
d_call: NA
cdr3_length: 15
cdr3_aa: CASSFTSSSTDTQYF
cdr3_nt: TGTGCTAGCAGCTTTACTAGCTCTAGCACAGATACGCAGTATTTT

clone_size: few
v_call: TRBV28
j_call: TRBJ1-2
d_call: TRBD1
cdr3_length: 16
cdr3_aa: CASSLEGQGIWGGYTF
cdr3_nt: TGTGCCAGCAGTTTAGAGGGACAGGGTATCTGGGGTGGCTACACCTTC

clone_size: once
v_call: TRBV30
j_call: TRBJ1-4
d_call: NA
cdr3_length: 15
cdr3_aa: CAWSGAWSFGEKLFF
cdr3_nt: TGTGCCTGGAGTGGTGCTTGGAGTTTTGGGGAAAAACTGTTTTTT

clone_size: NA
v_call: TRBV19
j_call: TRBJ2-3
d_call: TRBD2
cdr3_length: 16
cdr3_aa: CASRPLGGRDADTQYF
cdr3_nt: TGTGCCAGTAGACCACTAGGCGGGAGGGACGCAGATACGCAGTATTTT

clone_size: NA
v_call: TRBV14
j_call: TRBJ2-2
d_call: NA
cdr3_length: 13
cdr3_aa: CASSQVAIGELFF
cdr3_nt: TGTGCCAGCAGCCAAGTTGCCATCGGGGAGCTGTTTTTT

clone_size: NA
v_call: TRBV12-2
j_call: TRBJ2-3
d_call: NA
cdr3_length: 17
cdr3_aa: CASRLARGTSDVDTQYF
cdr3_nt: TGTGCAAGTCGCTTAGCGCGAGGAACTAGTGATGTGGATACGCAGTATTTT

clone_size: few
v_call: TRBV15
j_call: TRBJ2-1
d_call: TRBD2
cdr3_length: 15
cdr3_aa: CATSRAGTSGVEQFF
cdr3_nt: TGTGCCACCAGCAGAGCCGGGACTAGCGGGGTTGAGCAGTTCTTC

clone_size: NA
v_call: TRBV7-8
j_call: TRBJ1-1
d_call: NA
cdr3_length: 14
cdr3_aa: CASSLSQGYTEAFF
cdr3_nt: TGTGCCAGCAGCTTATCTCAGGGGTACACTGAAGCTTTCTTT

clone_size: NA
v_call: TRBV15
j_call: TRBJ2-5
d_call: NA
cdr3_length: 13
cdr3_aa: CATSRERQETQYF
cdr3_nt: TGTGCCACCAGCAGAGAGCGGCAAGAGACCCAGTACTTC

clone_size: NA
v_call: TRBV27
j_call: TRBJ1-1
d_call: NA
cdr3_length: 14
cdr3_aa: CASSLAGMNTEAFF
cdr3_nt: TGTGCCAGCAGTTTAGCCGGAATGAACACTGAAGCTTTCTTT

clone_size: NA
v_call: TRBV7-2
j_call: TRBJ2-7
d_call: TRBD1
cdr3_length: 14
cdr3_aa: CASSPLTGRHEQYF
cdr3_nt: TGTGCCAGCAGCCCACTGACAGGGCGGCACGAGCAGTACTTC

clone_size: NA
v_call: TRBV7-9
j_call: TRBJ1-1
d_call: TRBD1
cdr3_length: 13
cdr3_aa: CASSLVGQGVAFF
cdr3_nt: TGTGCCAGCAGCTTAGTAGGGCAGGGGGTCGCTTTCTTT

clone_size: NA
v_call: TRBV5-1
j_call: TRBJ2-3
d_call: NA
cdr3_length: 16
cdr3_aa: CASSLGASEITDTQYF
cdr3_nt: TGCGCCAGCAGCTTGGGTGCTAGTGAAATCACAGATACGCAGTATTTT

clone_size: NA
v_call: TRBV19
j_call: TRBJ1-1
d_call: NA
cdr3_length: 14
cdr3_aa: CASSIRGMNTEAFF
cdr3_nt: TGTGCCAGTAGTATTAGGGGCATGAACACTGAAGCTTTCTTT

clone_size: NA
v_call: TRBV7-2
j_call: TRBJ1-1
d_call: TRBD1
cdr3_length: 13
cdr3_aa: CASRRDRVTEAFF
cdr3_nt: TGTGCCAGCAGAAGAGACAGGGTTACTGAAGCTTTCTTT

clone_size: NA
v_call: TRBV4-1
j_call: TRBJ2-7
d_call: NA
cdr3_length: 15
cdr3_aa: CASSQAATDPYEQYF
cdr3_nt: TGCGCCAGCAGCCAAGCAGCGACAGATCCCTACGAGCAGTACTTC

clone_size: NA
v_call: TRBV19
j_call: TRBJ2-6
d_call: NA
cdr3_length: 13
cdr3_aa: CASSIKGANVLTF
cdr3_nt: TGTGCCAGTAGTATAAAAGGGGCCAACGTCCTGACTTTC

clone_size: once
v_call: TRBV28
j_call: TRBJ2-7
d_call: NA
cdr3_length: 14
cdr3_aa: CASVRQAVYSEQYF
cdr3_nt: TGTGCCAGCGTACGGCAGGCGGTCTACTCCGAGCAGTACTTC

clone_size: NA
v_call: TRBV2
j_call: TRBJ2-7
d_call: NA
cdr3_length: 13
cdr3_aa: CASSGQGQYEQYF
cdr3_nt: TGTGCCAGCAGTGGGCAGGGGCAGTACGAGCAGTACTTC

clone_size: NA
v_call: TRBV6-1
j_call: TRBJ2-3
d_call: TRBD1
cdr3_length: 14
cdr3_aa: CASTRTGGPDTQYF
cdr3_nt: TGTGCCAGCACCAGGACAGGGGGCCCAGATACGCAGTATTTT